Listed here is a single TCR beta chain. Original methodology: Owing to the provision of junction-only sequences devoid of quality scores by immunoSEQ, filtering differed. The protocol was immunoSEQ multiplex PCR, while the TCRdb copy is restricted to in-frame clones and leaves out a portion. Clonal size and the V and J genes are those of that table, whereas D and trimming came from the DNA. Of approximately 330,000 clones listed, around four fifths are singletons. The data derive from a study of shared clonotypes between healthy human individuals. Study summary: The donor group consisted of a couple of women and three men, aged 18 to 49. The study used three CD4 naive, three CD4 memory, two CD8 naive and one CD8 memory plate per donor.

CDR1 and CDR2 from the germline V gene are SGHNT and YYREEE (reference sequence). The CDR3 consists of 16 residues. Trimming stripped 2 bases from V and 1 base from J, with 14 bases between. This sequence was found in a man aged 25-45 years in good health. Sequencing was performed on memory CD4+ T cells sorted from blood. Subset given: CD45RA-negative fraction. This sequence joins TRBV5-4 and TRBJ2-3; D remains ambiguous. CDR3 sequence (DNA): TGTGCCAGCAGCTTAAGGGCAAACTGGGGCACAGATACGCAGTATTTT. Amino acid sequence: CASSLRANWGTDTQYF. The variable domain in full, with the rest retrieved from reference TRBV5-4 and TRBJ2-3, is ETGVTQSPTHLIKTRGQQVTLRCSSQSGHNTVSWYQQALGQGPQFIFQYYREEENGRGNFPPRFSGLQFPNYSSELNVNALELDDSALYLCASSLRANWGTDTQYFGPGTRLTVL.